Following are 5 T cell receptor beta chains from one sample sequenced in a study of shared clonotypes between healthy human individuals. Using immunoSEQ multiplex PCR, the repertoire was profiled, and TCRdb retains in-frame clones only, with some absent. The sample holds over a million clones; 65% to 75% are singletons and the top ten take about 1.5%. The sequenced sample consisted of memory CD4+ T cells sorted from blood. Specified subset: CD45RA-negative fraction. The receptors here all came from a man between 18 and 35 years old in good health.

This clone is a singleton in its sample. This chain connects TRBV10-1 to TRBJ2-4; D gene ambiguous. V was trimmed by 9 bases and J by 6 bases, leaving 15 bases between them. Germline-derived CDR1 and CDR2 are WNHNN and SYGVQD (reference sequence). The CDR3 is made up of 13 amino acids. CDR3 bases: TGCGCCAGTGGGGTCGGCGGTTCAAACATTCAGTACTTC. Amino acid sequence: CASGVGGSNIQYF.

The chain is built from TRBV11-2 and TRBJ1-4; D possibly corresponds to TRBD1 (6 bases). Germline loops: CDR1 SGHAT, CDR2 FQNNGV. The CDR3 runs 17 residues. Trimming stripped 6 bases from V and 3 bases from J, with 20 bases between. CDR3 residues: CASRFTGSLTANEKLFF. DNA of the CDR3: TGTGCCAGCAGATTTACAGGGTCCCTCACGGCTAATGAAAAACTGTTTTTT.

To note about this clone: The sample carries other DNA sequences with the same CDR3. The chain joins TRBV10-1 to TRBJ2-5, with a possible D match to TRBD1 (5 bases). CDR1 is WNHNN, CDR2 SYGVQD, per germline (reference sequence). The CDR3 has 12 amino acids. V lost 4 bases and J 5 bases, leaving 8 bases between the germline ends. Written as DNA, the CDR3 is TGCGCCAGCAGTGGGCAGGGTGAGACCCAGTACTTC. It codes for CASSGQGETQYF.

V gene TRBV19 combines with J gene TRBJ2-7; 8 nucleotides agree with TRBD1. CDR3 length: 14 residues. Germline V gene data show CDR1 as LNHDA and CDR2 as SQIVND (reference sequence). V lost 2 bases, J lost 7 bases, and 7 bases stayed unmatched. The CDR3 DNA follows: TGTGCCAGTAGTATACGGGGACAGGCTGGGGAGCAGTACTTC. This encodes CASSIRGQAGEQYF.

In DNA form, the CDR3 reads TGTGCCAGCAGGAGGACAGGGCCCGGTACGCAGTATTTT. It codes for CASRRTGPGTQYF. The chain links TRBV6-1 to TRBJ2-3; 8 bases fit TRBD1. Germline V gene lookup returns CDR1 MNHNS and CDR2 SASEGT. The CDR3 sequence is 13 residues long. The V and J ends lost 6 bases and 8 bases, in that order; junction bases with no gene match: 7.